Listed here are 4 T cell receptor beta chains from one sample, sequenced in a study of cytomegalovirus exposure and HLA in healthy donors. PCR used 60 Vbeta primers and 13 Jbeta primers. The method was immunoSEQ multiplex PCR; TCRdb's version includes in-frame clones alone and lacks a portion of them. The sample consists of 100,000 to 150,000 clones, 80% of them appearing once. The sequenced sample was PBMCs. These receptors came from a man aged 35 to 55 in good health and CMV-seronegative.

This CDR3 is CASSQVFLRQETQYF. For the CDR3, the DNA is TGCGCCAGCAGCCAAGTATTTCTTCGCCAAGAGACCCAGTACTTC. The J gene is TRBJ2-5, the V gene TRBV4-1; D is ambiguous. This CDR3 is built from 15 residues. The V end was cut by 1 base, the J end by 1 base, with 10 bases between. Germline V CDR1 and CDR2: MGHRA, YSYEKL.

CDR3 region: CASRFGRGNQPQHF. Written as DNA, the CDR3 is TGTGCCAGTAGGTTCGGCAGGGGTAATCAGCCCCAGCATTTT. V is TRBV19 and J is TRBJ1-5; tentatively, D is TRBD1 (6 bases). Germline CDR1 and CDR2: LNHDA and SQIVND (reference sequence). This CDR3 contains 14 residues. Between the trimmed V and J ends, which lost 6 bases and 4 bases, there was a span of 13 bases. Filled out from reference TRBV19 and TRBJ1-5, the complete variable domain reads DGGITQSPKYLFRKEGQNVTLSCEQNLNHDAMYWYRQDPGQGLRLIYYSQIVNDFQKGDIAEGYSVSREKKESFPLTVTSAQKNPTAFYLCASRFGRGNQPQHFGDGTRLSIL.

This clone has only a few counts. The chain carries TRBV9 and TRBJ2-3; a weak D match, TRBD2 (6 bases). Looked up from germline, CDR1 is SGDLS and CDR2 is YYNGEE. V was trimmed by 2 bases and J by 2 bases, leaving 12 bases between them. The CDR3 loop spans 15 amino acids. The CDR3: CASSVMGGITDTQYF. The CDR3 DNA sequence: TGTGCCAGCAGCGTGATGGGCGGGATCACAGATACGCAGTATTTT.

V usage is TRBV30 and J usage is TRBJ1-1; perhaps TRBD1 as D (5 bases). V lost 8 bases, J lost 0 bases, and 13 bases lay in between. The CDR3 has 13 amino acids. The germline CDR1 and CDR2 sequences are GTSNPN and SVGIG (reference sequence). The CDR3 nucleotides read TGTGCCCACACAGGCCCGATGAACACTGAAGCTTTCTTT. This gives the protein CAHTGPMNTEAFF. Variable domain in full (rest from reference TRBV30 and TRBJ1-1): SQTIHQWPATLVQPVGSPLSLECTVEGTSNPNLYWYRQAAGRGLQLLFYSVGIGQISSEVPQNLSASRPQDRQFILSSKKLLLSDSGFYLCAHTGPMNTEAFFGQGTRLTVV.